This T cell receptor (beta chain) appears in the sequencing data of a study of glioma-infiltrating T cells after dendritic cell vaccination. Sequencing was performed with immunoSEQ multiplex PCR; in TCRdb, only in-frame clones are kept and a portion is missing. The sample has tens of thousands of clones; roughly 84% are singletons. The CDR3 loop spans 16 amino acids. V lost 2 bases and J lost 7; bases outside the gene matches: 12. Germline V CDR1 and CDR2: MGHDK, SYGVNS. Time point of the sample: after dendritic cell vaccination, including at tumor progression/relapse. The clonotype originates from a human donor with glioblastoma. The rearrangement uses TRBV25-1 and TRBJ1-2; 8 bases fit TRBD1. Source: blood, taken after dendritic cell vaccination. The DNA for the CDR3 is TGTGCCAGCAGTGAAGTTAGTCAGGGGGCTTTGAGTGGCTACACCTTC. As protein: CASSEVSQGALSGYTF.